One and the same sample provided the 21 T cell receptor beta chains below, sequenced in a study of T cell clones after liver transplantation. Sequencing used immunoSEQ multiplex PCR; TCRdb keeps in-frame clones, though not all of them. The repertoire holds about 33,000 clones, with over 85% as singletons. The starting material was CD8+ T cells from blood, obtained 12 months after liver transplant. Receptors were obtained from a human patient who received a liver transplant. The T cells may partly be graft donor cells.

The CDR3 DNA is TGTGCCAGCACCCACAGGGGGCGCACCCAAGAGACCCAGTACTTC. Translation gives CASTHRGRTQETQYF. The V gene is TRBV18, the J gene TRBJ2-5; 9 bases are shared with TRBD1. Germline CDR1 and CDR2: KGHSH and LQKENI. V dropped 8 bases and J dropped 1; count of bases not matched to a gene: 8. The CDR3 extends over 15 amino acids.

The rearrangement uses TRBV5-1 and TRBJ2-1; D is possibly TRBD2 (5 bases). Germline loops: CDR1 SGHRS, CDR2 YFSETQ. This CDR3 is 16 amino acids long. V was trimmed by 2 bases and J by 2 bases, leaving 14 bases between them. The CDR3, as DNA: TGCGCCAGCAGCTTTAACAGCGGCGATCCCTACAATGAGCAGTTCTTC. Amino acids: CASSFNSGDPYNEQFF.

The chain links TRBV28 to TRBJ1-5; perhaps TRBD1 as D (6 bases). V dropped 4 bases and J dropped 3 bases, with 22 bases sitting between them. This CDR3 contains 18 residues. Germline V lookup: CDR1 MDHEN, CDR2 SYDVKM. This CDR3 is CASSSPLAYRDINQPQHF. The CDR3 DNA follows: TGTGCCAGCAGTTCCCCGCTTGCTTATAGGGACATCAATCAGCCCCAGCATTTT.

The CDR3 nucleotides read TGTGCCAGCAGTTTAAATACTTACAATGAGCAGTTCTTC. The encoded protein is CASSLNTYNEQFF. The V call is TRBV27, the J call TRBJ2-1; D gene uncertain. The CDR3 covers 13 residues. CDR1 MNHEY and CDR2 SMNVEV come from the germline V gene (reference sequence). V was shortened by 2 bases and J by 4 bases, with 6 bases between the two germline ends.

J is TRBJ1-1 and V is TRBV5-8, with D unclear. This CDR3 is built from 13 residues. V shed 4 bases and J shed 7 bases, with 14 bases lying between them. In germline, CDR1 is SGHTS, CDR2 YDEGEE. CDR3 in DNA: TGTGCCAGCAGCCTCCTTGGGCTACTTGAAGCTTTCTTT. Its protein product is CASSLLGLLEAFF.

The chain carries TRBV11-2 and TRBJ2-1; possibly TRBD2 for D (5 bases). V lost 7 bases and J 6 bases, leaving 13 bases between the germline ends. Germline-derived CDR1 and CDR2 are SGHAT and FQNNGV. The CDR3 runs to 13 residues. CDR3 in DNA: TGTGCCAGCACTCTAGCTGGTGGCAATGAGCAGTTCTTC. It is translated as CASTLAGGNEQFF.

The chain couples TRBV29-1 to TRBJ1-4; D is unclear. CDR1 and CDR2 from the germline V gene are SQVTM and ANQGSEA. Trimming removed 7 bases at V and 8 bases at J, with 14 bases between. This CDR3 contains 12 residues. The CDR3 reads CSATADGEKLFF. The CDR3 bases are TGCAGCGCTACGGCGGATGGGGAAAAACTGTTTTTT.

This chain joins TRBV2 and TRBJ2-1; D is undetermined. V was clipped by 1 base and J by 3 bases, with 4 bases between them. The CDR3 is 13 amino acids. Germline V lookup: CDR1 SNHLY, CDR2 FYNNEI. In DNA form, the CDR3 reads TGTGCCAGCAGTGAAGACAGCTACAATGAGCAGTTCTTC. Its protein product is CASSEDSYNEQFF.

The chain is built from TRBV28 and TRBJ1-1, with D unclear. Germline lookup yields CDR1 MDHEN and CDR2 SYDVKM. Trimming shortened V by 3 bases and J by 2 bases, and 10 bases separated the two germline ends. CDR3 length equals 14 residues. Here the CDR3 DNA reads TGTGCCAGCAGTTTTGATAGAACCAACACTGAAGCTTTCTTT. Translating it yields CASSFDRTNTEAFF.

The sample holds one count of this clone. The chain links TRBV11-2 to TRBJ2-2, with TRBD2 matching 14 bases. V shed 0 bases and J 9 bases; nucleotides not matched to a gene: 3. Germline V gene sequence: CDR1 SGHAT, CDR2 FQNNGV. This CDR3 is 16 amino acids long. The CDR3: CASSLEGLAGVWELFF. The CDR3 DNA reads TGTGCCAGCAGCTTAGAGGGACTAGCGGGAGTATGGGAGCTGTTTTTT.

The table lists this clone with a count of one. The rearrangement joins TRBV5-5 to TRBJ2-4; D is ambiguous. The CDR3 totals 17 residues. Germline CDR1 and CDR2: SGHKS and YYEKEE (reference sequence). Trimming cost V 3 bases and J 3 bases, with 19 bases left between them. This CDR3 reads CASSWWTVLGGKNIQYF. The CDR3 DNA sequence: TGTGCCAGCAGCTGGTGGACGGTCCTTGGTGGCAAAAACATTCAGTACTTC.

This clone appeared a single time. As DNA, the CDR3 is TGTGCCAGCAGCCCGCCGGCGACTAGCACAGATACGCAGTATTTT. It codes for CASSPPATSTDTQYF. This rearrangement joins TRBV7-9 to TRBJ2-3; the D is unclear. The CDR3 has 15 amino acids. The ends were cut back, 5 bases at V and 0 bases at J, with 12 bases in the middle. Looked up from germline, CDR1 is SEHNR and CDR2 is FQNEAQ (reference sequence).

CDR3 nucleotide sequence: TGTGCCAGCAGCCCAACAATAGCGGGGAGTCCCGTCTTGGAGCAGTACTTC. As protein: CASSPTIAGSPVLEQYF. V usage is TRBV5-5 and J usage is TRBJ2-7, with 8 bases fitting TRBD2. Germline V gene lookup returns CDR1 SGHKS and CDR2 YYEKEE (reference sequence). V lost 4 bases, J lost 7 bases, and 19 bases stayed unmatched. There are 17 residues in the CDR3.

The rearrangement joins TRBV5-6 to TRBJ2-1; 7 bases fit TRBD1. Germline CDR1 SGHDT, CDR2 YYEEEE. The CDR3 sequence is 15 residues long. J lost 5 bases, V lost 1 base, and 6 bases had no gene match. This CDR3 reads CASSLTRQGHNEQFF. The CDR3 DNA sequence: TGTGCCAGCAGCTTGACGAGACAGGGTCACAATGAGCAGTTCTTC.

CDR3 DNA sequence: TGTGCCAGCCTGAGCGGGTCCTACTACGAGCAGTACTTC. Its protein product is CASLSGSYYEQYF. The J gene is TRBJ2-5, the V gene TRBV2, with D tentatively TRBD2 (6 bases). The J call could be wrong; TRBJ2-7 is a better fit for the DNA end. This CDR3 is built from 13 residues. The V gene's germline CDR1 is SNHLY and CDR2 FYNNEI.

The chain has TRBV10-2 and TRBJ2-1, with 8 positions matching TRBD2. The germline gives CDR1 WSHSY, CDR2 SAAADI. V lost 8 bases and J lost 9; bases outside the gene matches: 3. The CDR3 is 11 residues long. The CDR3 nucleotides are TGCGCCAGCTCAAGCGGGGGTGAGCAGTTCTTC. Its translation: CASSSGGEQFF.

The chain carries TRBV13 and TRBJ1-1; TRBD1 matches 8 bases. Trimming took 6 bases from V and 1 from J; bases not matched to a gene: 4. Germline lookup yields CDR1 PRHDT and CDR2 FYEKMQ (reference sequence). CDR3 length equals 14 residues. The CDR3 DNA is TGTGCCAGCAGATCCGGGACAGGGAACACTGAAGCTTTCTTT. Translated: CASRSGTGNTEAFF.

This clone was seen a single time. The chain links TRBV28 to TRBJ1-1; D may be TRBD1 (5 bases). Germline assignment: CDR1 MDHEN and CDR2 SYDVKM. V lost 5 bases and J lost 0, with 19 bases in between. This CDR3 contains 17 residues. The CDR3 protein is CASSPWGRVTVNTEAFF. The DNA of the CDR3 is TGTGCCAGCAGTCCATGGGGCAGGGTAACCGTGAACACTGAAGCTTTCTTT.

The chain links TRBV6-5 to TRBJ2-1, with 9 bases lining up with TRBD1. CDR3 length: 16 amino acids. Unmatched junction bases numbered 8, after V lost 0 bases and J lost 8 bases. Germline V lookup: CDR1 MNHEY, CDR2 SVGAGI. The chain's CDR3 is CASSYSYRGLSDEQFF. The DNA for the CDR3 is TGTGCCAGCAGTTACTCGTACAGGGGGCTTAGCGATGAGCAGTTCTTC.

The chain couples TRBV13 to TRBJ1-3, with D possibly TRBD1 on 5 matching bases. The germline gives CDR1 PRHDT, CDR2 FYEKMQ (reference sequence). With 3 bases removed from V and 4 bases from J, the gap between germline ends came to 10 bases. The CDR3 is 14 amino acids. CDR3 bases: TGTGCCAGCAGCTTCGGAGGGACCGGAAACACCATATATTTT. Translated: CASSFGGTGNTIYF. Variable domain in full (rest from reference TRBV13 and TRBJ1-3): AAGVIQSPRHLIKEKRETATLKCYPIPRHDTVYWYQQGPGQDPQFLISFYEKMQSDKGSIPDRFSAQQFSDYHSELNMSSLELGDSALYFCASSFGGTGNTIYFGEGSWLTVV.

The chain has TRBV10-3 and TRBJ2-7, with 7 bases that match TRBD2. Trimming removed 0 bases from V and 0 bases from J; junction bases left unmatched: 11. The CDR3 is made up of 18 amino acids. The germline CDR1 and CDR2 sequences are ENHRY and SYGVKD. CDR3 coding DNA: TGTGCCATCAGTGAGTCGGGTAGCGGGCCTAGGAGCTCCTACGAGCAGTACTTC. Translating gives CAISESGSGPRSSYEQYF.